A single sample is the source of the 6 T cell receptor beta chains below, sequenced in a study of T-cell reconstitution after alpha-beta-depleted transplantation in children. Unique molecular identifiers were incorporated during preparation of the TCRbeta library. A single record per CDR3 protein comes from TCRdb applying MiXCR to the PCR reads. The top ten hold around 28% of the sample, which has about 420,000 distinct CDR3 sequences, roughly 17% seen once. Sequenced here: PBMCs, mostly from graft donor cells, sampled 360 days after TCRalphabeta/CD19-depleted stem cell transplant. These receptors were obtained from a boy in the first two years of life who had a stem cell transplant for Wiskott-Aldrich syndrome, so the T cells may come from the graft donor.

CDR3 DNA: TGTGCCAGCAGCTTGCGGAGCGGGGCTTACAATGAGCAGTTCTTC. Amino acid sequence: CASSLRSGAYNEQFF. The chain employs TRBV5-6 and TRBJ2-1, with TRBD2 matching over 7 bases. The trim removed 1 base at V and 4 bases at J, leaving 5 bases unmatched. This CDR3 spans 15 amino acids. Germline CDR1 and CDR2: SGHDT and YYEEEE.

This clonotype was seen ten or more times. This sequence joins TRBV12-3 or TRBV12-4 and TRBJ2-2; 8 nucleotides align to TRBD1. Trimming at V came to 6 bases and at J to 3 bases, leaving 0 bases not matched to a gene. The CDR3 is 13 amino acids. CDR3 nucleotide sequence: TGTGCCAGCAGGGACAGGGACACCGGGGAGCTGTTTTTT. Its translation: CASRDRDTGELFF.

The genes are TRBV5-1 and TRBJ2-3; tentatively, D is TRBD1 or TRBD2 (5 bases each). The CDR3 spans 15 residues. The germline V and J ends were trimmed by 6 bases and 2 bases, with 16 bases remaining between them. The germline V gene encodes CDR1 SGHRS and CDR2 YFSETQ. CDR3 in DNA: TGCGCCAGCAACCTCGGTGGGACGGCCACAGATACGCAGTATTTT. It is translated as CASNLGGTATDTQYF.

This clonotype was seen ten or more times. This chain uses TRBV10-1 with TRBJ2-3, with D possibly TRBD2 on 5 matching bases. V was pared by 5 bases and J by 9 bases, with 15 bases between. This CDR3 has 13 residues. The germline V gene has CDR1 WNHNN and CDR2 SYGVQD (reference sequence). CDR3 region: CASSPRTEMTQYF. CDR3 DNA sequence: TGCGCCAGCAGTCCCAGGACTGAGATGACGCAGTATTTT.

The V call is TRBV5-1, the J call TRBJ1-4; TRBD1 matches at 8 bases. Germline V gene sequence: CDR1 SGHRS, CDR2 YFSETQ. The junction had 12 bases not matched to a gene; V was cut back by 0 bases and J by 14 bases. This CDR3 has 15 amino acids. CDR3 in DNA: TGCGCCAGCAGCTTGGAGCCGGGCCAGGGGGCGCCTCTGTTTTTT. Translating it yields CASSLEPGQGAPLFF.

This clonotype came up a few times. V is TRBV6-5 and J is TRBJ2-3; D is tentatively TRBD1 or TRBD2 (5 bases each). There are 13 residues in the CDR3. Per germline, CDR1 MNHEY and CDR2 SVGAGI. The V end lost 3 bases, the J end lost 11 bases, and 15 bases lay between the germline ends. CDR3 nucleotides: TGTGCCAGCAGTTATTATACGAGGGGAGTGCAGTATTTT. It codes for CASSYYTRGVQYF.